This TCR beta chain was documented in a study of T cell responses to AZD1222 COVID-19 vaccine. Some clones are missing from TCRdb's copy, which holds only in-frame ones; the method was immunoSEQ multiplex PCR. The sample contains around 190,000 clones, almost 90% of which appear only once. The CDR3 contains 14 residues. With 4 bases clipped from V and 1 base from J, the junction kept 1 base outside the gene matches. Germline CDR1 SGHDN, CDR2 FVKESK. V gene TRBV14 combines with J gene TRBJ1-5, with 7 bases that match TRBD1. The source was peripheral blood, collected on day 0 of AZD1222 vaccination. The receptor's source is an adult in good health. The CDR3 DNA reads TGTGCCAGCAGCCCAGGGGGGAGCAATCAGCCCCAGCATTTT. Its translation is CASSPGGSNQPQHF.